This T cell receptor (beta chain) was captured in a study of shared clonotypes between healthy human individuals. Germline V gene data show CDR1 as MGHRA and CDR2 as YSYEKL. The CDR3 is 16 amino acids. V lost 0 bases and J lost 4, with 15 bases in between. Sequenced by immunoSEQ multiplex PCR; TCRdb stores in-frame clones only, minus some. The sample consists of about 1,500,000 clones, over 95% of them appearing once. This receptor was identified in a man aged 25-40 years in good health. Input material: naive CD4+ T cells sorted from blood. Sample subset: CD45RA+ positively selected. The chain combines TRBV4-1 with TRBJ1-1, with a tentative D call TRBD1 (6 bases). The CDR3 DNA reads TGCGCCAGCAGCCAAGAAGTTGGGGGCCTTAGCACTGAAGCTTTCTTT. This sequence encodes CASSQEVGGLSTEAFF.